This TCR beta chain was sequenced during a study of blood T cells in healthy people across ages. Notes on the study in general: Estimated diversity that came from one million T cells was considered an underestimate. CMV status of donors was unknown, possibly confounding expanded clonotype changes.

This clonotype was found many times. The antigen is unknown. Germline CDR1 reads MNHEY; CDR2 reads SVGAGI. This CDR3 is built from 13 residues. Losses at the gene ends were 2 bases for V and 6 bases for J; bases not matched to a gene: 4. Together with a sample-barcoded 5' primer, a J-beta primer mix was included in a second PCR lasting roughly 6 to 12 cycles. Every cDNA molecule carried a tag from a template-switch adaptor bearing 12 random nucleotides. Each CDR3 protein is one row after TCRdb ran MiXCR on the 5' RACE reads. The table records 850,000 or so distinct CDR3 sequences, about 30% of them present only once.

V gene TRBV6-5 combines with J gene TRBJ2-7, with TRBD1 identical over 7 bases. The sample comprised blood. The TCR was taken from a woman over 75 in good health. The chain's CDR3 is CASSYDRVGEQYF. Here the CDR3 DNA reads TGTGCCAGCAGTTACGACAGGGTGGGCGAGCAGTACTTC.